Listed below are T cell receptor beta chains from one sample, sequenced in a study of T cell responses to AZD1222 COVID-19 vaccine. The data were produced by immunoSEQ multiplex PCR, yet TCRdb's version contains in-frame clones alone and is incomplete. Of tens of thousands of clones in the sample, about nine tenths were seen once. The specimen comprised peripheral blood, sampled 28 days after the second AZD1222 dose. The origin of the receptors is an adult who received the AZD1222 COVID-19 vaccine. Each CDR3 is given with its conserved first and last residue. Fields, in order: V gene, J gene, clone size, D gene, CDR3 DNA, CDR3 protein. D genes are given only for firm matches. Size tells how often a clone was seen (once, few, many) or the class of an expanded clone, and some rows leave it out.

v_call: TRBV28
j_call: TRBJ1-5
clone_size: .
d_call: .
cdr3_nt: TGTGCCAGCAGTCCACCCCCAAGGAGTCAGCCCCAGCATTTT
cdr3_aa: CASSPPPRSQPQHF

v_call: TRBV19
j_call: TRBJ1-1
clone_size: .
d_call: .
cdr3_nt: TGTGCCAGTAGTATAGAAGTCATGAACACTGAAGCTTTCTTT
cdr3_aa: CASSIEVMNTEAFF

v_call: TRBV12-3/TRBV12-4
j_call: TRBJ1-2
clone_size: .
d_call: .
cdr3_nt: TGTGCCAGCAGTCTGGGTTCGAACTATGGCTACACCTTC
cdr3_aa: CASSLGSNYGYTF

v_call: TRBV4-2
j_call: TRBJ2-2
clone_size: .
d_call: TRBD1
cdr3_nt: TGTGCCAGCAGCCAACCGACAGGGGCGAACACCGGGGAGCTGTTTTTT
cdr3_aa: CASSQPTGANTGELFF

v_call: TRBV10-2
j_call: TRBJ1-4
clone_size: .
d_call: .
cdr3_nt: TGCGCCAGCAGTGAGGCGGTCCAGGGTTGGACTAATGAAAAACTGTTTTTT
cdr3_aa: CASSEAVQGWTNEKLFF

v_call: TRBV29-1
j_call: TRBJ1-5
clone_size: .
d_call: TRBD1
cdr3_nt: TGCAGCGTCGGGGGACAGGTAAATCAGCCCCAGCATTTT
cdr3_aa: CSVGGQVNQPQHF

v_call: TRBV6-5
j_call: TRBJ2-1
clone_size: .
d_call: .
cdr3_nt: TGTGCCAGCAGTTATCAGGTCAGGGCTGATGAGCAGTTCTTC
cdr3_aa: CASSYQVRADEQFF

v_call: TRBV9
j_call: TRBJ1-3
clone_size: .
d_call: TRBD1
cdr3_nt: TGTGCCAGCAGCCCCGGACAGGCGGTATCTGGAAACACCATATATTTT
cdr3_aa: CASSPGQAVSGNTIYF

v_call: TRBV5-5
j_call: TRBJ1-1
clone_size: .
d_call: .
cdr3_nt: TGTGCCAGCAGCTTGACGAGTAACACTGAAGCTTTCTTT
cdr3_aa: CASSLTSNTEAFF

v_call: TRBV7-7
j_call: TRBJ2-1
clone_size: once
d_call: .
cdr3_nt: TGTGCCAGCAGCTTGGCAGGGGACGATGAGCAGTTCTTC
cdr3_aa: CASSLAGDDEQFF

v_call: TRBV29-1
j_call: TRBJ1-2
clone_size: .
d_call: .
cdr3_nt: TGCAGCGTTGATGTGGCAGAAAAAAGTTCGTATGGCTACACCTTC
cdr3_aa: CSVDVAEKSSYGYTF

v_call: TRBV2
j_call: TRBJ1-1
clone_size: .
d_call: TRBD1
cdr3_nt: TGTGCCAGCAGTTTCGGACAGGGCGTTGAAGCTTTCTTT
cdr3_aa: CASSFGQGVEAFF

v_call: TRBV5-4
j_call: TRBJ2-1
clone_size: .
d_call: .
cdr3_nt: TGTGCCAGCAGCTTGGCCGGACCGACGGGGAGGAATGAGCAGTTCTTC
cdr3_aa: CASSLAGPTGRNEQFF

v_call: TRBV6-5
j_call: TRBJ1-1
clone_size: .
d_call: .
cdr3_nt: TGTGCCAGCTTGCGGGGTGACACTGAAGCTTTCTTT
cdr3_aa: CASLRGDTEAFF

v_call: TRBV2
j_call: TRBJ2-5
clone_size: .
d_call: TRBD2
cdr3_nt: TGTGCCAGCAGTGAAGCGGCGGGAGGGGTGGAGACCCAGTACTTC
cdr3_aa: CASSEAAGGVETQYF

v_call: TRBV4-1
j_call: TRBJ1-2
clone_size: .
d_call: .
cdr3_nt: TGCGCCAGCAGCCAAGACCCAGGCGGGTGGGGGACCCTAGACTATGGCTACACCTTC
cdr3_aa: CASSQDPGGWGTLDYGYTF

v_call: TRBV2
j_call: TRBJ2-1
clone_size: .
d_call: TRBD2
cdr3_nt: TGTGCCAGCAGAATACTAGCGGGAGGCCCCAATGAGCAGTTCTTC
cdr3_aa: CASRILAGGPNEQFF

v_call: TRBV12-3/TRBV12-4
j_call: TRBJ2-1
clone_size: .
d_call: TRBD1
cdr3_nt: TGTGCCAGCAGTGTAGACAGGGGAAGGGGGCAGTTCTTC
cdr3_aa: CASSVDRGRGQFF

v_call: TRBV30
j_call: TRBJ1-4
clone_size: once
d_call: TRBD1
cdr3_nt: TGTGCCTGTGAGCCCGCGGGACAGAGGAATGAAAAACTGTTTTTT
cdr3_aa: CACEPAGQRNEKLFF

v_call: TRBV5-1
j_call: TRBJ1-1
clone_size: .
d_call: .
cdr3_nt: TGCGCCAGCAGCAAGAACACTGAAGCTTTCTTT
cdr3_aa: CASSKNTEAFF

v_call: TRBV10-1
j_call: TRBJ1-5
clone_size: .
d_call: .
cdr3_nt: TGCGCCAGCAGCCAACACCCCAGGGATCAGCCCCAGCATTTT
cdr3_aa: CASSQHPRDQPQHF

v_call: TRBV5-1
j_call: TRBJ2-7
clone_size: .
d_call: .
cdr3_nt: TGCGCCAGCAGCTTGGGTGGTAGCGGCTATTACGAGCAGTACTTC
cdr3_aa: CASSLGGSGYYEQYF

v_call: TRBV30
j_call: TRBJ2-2
clone_size: .
d_call: .
cdr3_nt: TGTGCCTGGAGTGTTTTGATCGCCGGGGAGCTGTTTTTT
cdr3_aa: CAWSVLIAGELFF

v_call: TRBV6-5
j_call: TRBJ1-1
clone_size: .
d_call: .
cdr3_nt: TGTGCCAGCACCACACCCGGCGGGGTGAACACTGAAGCTTTCTTT
cdr3_aa: CASTTPGGVNTEAFF

v_call: TRBV27
j_call: TRBJ1-1
clone_size: .
d_call: .
cdr3_nt: TGTGCCAGCAGTTACGGGAGAAGTGACACTGAAGCTTTCTTT
cdr3_aa: CASSYGRSDTEAFF

v_call: TRBV25-1
j_call: TRBJ2-1
clone_size: once
d_call: .
cdr3_nt: TGTGCCAGCAGTGATGTAGGGGATGAGCAGTTCTTC
cdr3_aa: CASSDVGDEQFF

v_call: TRBV5-5
j_call: TRBJ2-3
clone_size: .
d_call: TRBD2
cdr3_nt: TGTGCCAGCAGCTTTATAGCGGGAATGGATACGCAGTATTTT
cdr3_aa: CASSFIAGMDTQYF

v_call: TRBV7-9
j_call: TRBJ1-1
clone_size: .
d_call: .
cdr3_nt: TGTGCCAGCAGTTTTCTAGGGAGGATCGGTGAAGCTTTCTTT
cdr3_aa: CASSFLGRIGEAFF

v_call: TRBV7-9
j_call: TRBJ2-6
clone_size: .
d_call: TRBD1
cdr3_nt: TGTGCCAGCAGCCTCCTTCCGGGACAGGGGGCTTCTGGGGCCAACGTCCTGACTTTC
cdr3_aa: CASSLLPGQGASGANVLTF

v_call: TRBV6-5
j_call: TRBJ1-4
clone_size: few
d_call: .
cdr3_nt: TGTGCCAGCCAGAGGACAATCGCCTCTGGCGAAAAACTGTTTTTT
cdr3_aa: CASQRTIASGEKLFF

v_call: TRBV27
j_call: TRBJ2-7
clone_size: .
d_call: TRBD2
cdr3_nt: TGTGCCAGCAGGCTTACTAGCGGGGGAATCGACGAGCAGTACTTC
cdr3_aa: CASRLTSGGIDEQYF

v_call: TRBV9
j_call: TRBJ2-5
clone_size: .
d_call: TRBD1
cdr3_nt: TGTGCCAGCAGCGTAGGGGGACAGCAACAAGAGACCCAGTACTTC
cdr3_aa: CASSVGGQQQETQYF

v_call: TRBV7-9
j_call: TRBJ1-2
clone_size: .
d_call: TRBD1
cdr3_nt: TGTGCCAGCACCATAGACAGGGGAAAAGGTTATGGCTACACCTTC
cdr3_aa: CASTIDRGKGYGYTF